These 16 T cell receptor beta chains share one sample of origin, sequenced in a study of shared clonotypes between healthy human individuals. Generated by immunoSEQ multiplex PCR, the TCRdb table keeps only in-frame clones and is missing some. The sample contains 2,100,000 or so clones, around 95% of which appear only once. The sample was naive CD4+ T cells sorted from blood. This sample's subset: CD45RA+ positively selected. These receptors all stem from a man between 18 and 29 years old in good health.

The chain combines TRBV6-5 with TRBJ1-2; 7 bases match TRBD1. J lost 3 bases, V lost 5 bases, and 6 bases had no gene match. Germline V gene lookup returns CDR1 MNHEY and CDR2 SVGAGI. This CDR3 spans 14 amino acids. In DNA, the CDR3 is TGTGCCAGCAGTACCTCAGGGGGACACTATGGCTACACCTTC. Translation gives CASSTSGGHYGYTF.

The V gene is TRBV7-2, the J gene TRBJ1-1, with TRBD1 matching 8 bases. Losses at the gene ends were 5 bases for V and 1 base for J; bases not matched to a gene: 3. The germline V gene encodes CDR1 SGHTA and CDR2 FQGNSA. This CDR3 comprises 14 residues. The CDR3 DNA reads TGTGCCAGCAGCCAGGGACAGGAGAACACTGAAGCTTTCTTT. It specifies CASSQGQENTEAFF.

This rearrangement joins TRBV5-1 to TRBJ1-1; TRBD1 agrees at 9 bases. The CDR3 sequence is 14 residues long. With V trimmed by 4 bases and J by 0 bases, 1 base remained unmatched. Per germline, CDR1 SGHRS and CDR2 YFSETQ. CDR3 protein: CASSGDRVNTEAFF. CDR3 DNA sequence: TGCGCCAGCAGCGGGGACAGGGTGAACACTGAAGCTTTCTTT.

This chain connects TRBV27 to TRBJ1-4; D uncertain. V was cut by 6 bases and J by 7 bases, with 21 bases left in between. This CDR3 contains 16 residues. Germline V gene data show CDR1 as MNHEY and CDR2 as SMNVEV (reference sequence). This CDR3 reads CASRPLGAGSFEKLFF. CDR3 coding DNA: TGTGCCAGCAGACCATTGGGCGCAGGTAGTTTTGAAAAACTGTTTTTT.

Concerning this clone: A read error may account for a junction end that differs from germline. The sample has other DNA sequences that encode this CDR3 too. The chain recombines TRBV5-1 with TRBJ1-2, with 7 bases lining up with TRBD1. CDR1 and CDR2 (germline): SGHRS, YFSETQ. The CDR3 spans 13 residues. CDR3 bases: TGCGCCAGCAGTTTGGACAGGAATTATGGCTACACCTTC. This codes for CASSLDRNYGYTF. Based on the CDR3 plus reference TRBV5-1 and TRBJ1-2, the full variable domain is KAGVTQTPRYLIKTRGQQVTLSCSPISGHRSVSWYQQTPGQGLQFLFEYFSETQRNKGNFPGRFSGRQFSNSRSEMNVSTLELGDSALYLCASSLDRNYGYTFGSGTRLTVV.

This chain uses TRBV6-5 with TRBJ2-5, with TRBD2 matching 7 bases. This CDR3 has 15 residues. Germline loops: CDR1 MNHEY, CDR2 SVGAGI. J lost 9 bases, V lost 2 bases, and 12 bases had no gene match. CDR3 nucleotides: TGTGCCAGCAGTTACCCCGCGAGCGGGGCCGGGGCCCAGTACTTC. Its translation is CASSYPASGAGAQYF.

The chain joins TRBV10-2 to TRBJ2-7; a possible D gene is TRBD1 (5 bases). The CDR3 extends over 12 amino acids. Trimming stripped 6 bases from V and 1 base from J, with 7 bases between. The germline V gene has CDR1 WSHSY and CDR2 SAAADI. The CDR3 sequence is CASSRDSYEQYF. The CDR3, as DNA: TGCGCCAGCAGCAGGGATTCCTACGAGCAGTACTTC.

The chain links TRBV7-9 to TRBJ2-3, with TRBD2 matching 10 bases. The CDR3 is 15 amino acids. J lost 3 bases, V lost 4 bases, and 4 bases had no gene match. Germline CDR1 reads SEHNR; CDR2 reads FQNEAQ (reference sequence). The CDR3 protein is CASSWSSGGTDTQYF. DNA for the CDR3: TGTGCCAGCAGCTGGTCTAGCGGGGGTACAGATACGCAGTATTTT.

V gene TRBV9 combines with J gene TRBJ1-1; perhaps TRBD1 as D (5 bases). Germline loops: CDR1 SGDLS, CDR2 YYNGEE. V was trimmed by 4 bases and J by 10 bases, leaving 26 bases between them. The CDR3 consists of 16 residues. The CDR3 loop is CASSPRSEYGGRAAFF. The CDR3 coding sequence is TGTGCCAGCAGCCCCCGCTCGGAGTACGGGGGACGAGCAGCTTTCTTT. The variable domain in full, completed from reference TRBV9 and TRBJ1-1, reads DSGVTQTPKHLITATGQRVTLRCSPRSGDLSVYWYQQSLDQGLQFLIQYYNGEERAKGNILERFSAQQFPDLHSELNLSSLELGDSALYFCASSPRSEYGGRAAFFGQGTRLTVV.

CDR3 sequence (DNA): TGCGCCACCTCCCAGGACCCCAAAGAGCCCCAGCATTTT. Amino acid sequence: CATSQDPKEPQHF. V is TRBV10-2 and J is TRBJ1-5, with D hard to call. Trimming shortened V by 10 bases and J by 8 bases, and 18 bases separated the two germline ends. The CDR3 covers 13 residues. Germline V gene sequence: CDR1 WSHSY, CDR2 SAAADI.

The chain combines TRBV7-2 with TRBJ2-5, with a tentative D call TRBD2 (7 bases). The V end lost 3 bases, the J end lost 5 bases, and 13 bases lay between the germline ends. Germline CDR1 is SGHTA and CDR2 is FQGNSA. The CDR3 sequence is 14 residues long. CDR3 in DNA: TGTGCCAGCAGCTTGGCGGGGGCGGCGGAGACCCAGTACTTC. Translating it yields CASSLAGAAETQYF.

This clone has only one observation. This chain joins TRBV2 and TRBJ1-5, with TRBD1 as a possible D gene (6 bases). CDR1 and CDR2 (germline): SNHLY, FYNNEI. The CDR3 is 15 residues long. V was shortened by 6 bases and J by 4 bases, with 16 bases between the two germline ends. The DNA for the CDR3 is TGTGCCAGCAGCCTCGGGGGGGGCCTAAATCAGCCCCAGCATTTT. Translating gives CASSLGGGLNQPQHF.

With respect to this clone: Within the sample, other DNA sequences also encode this same CDR3. The V gene is TRBV29-1, the J gene TRBJ1-1, with 8 bases that match TRBD1. The V gene end was trimmed by 5 bases and the J gene end by 0 bases; junction bases not matched to a gene: 2. The CDR3 is 13 amino acids. CDR1 and CDR2 (germline): SQVTM, ANQGSEA. The CDR3 reads CSVNRGMNTEAFF. CDR3 DNA sequence: TGCAGCGTTAACAGGGGGATGAACACTGAAGCTTTCTTT.

A word on this clone: Germline is not matched at one junction end, which may reflect a read error. CDR3 sequence reads: CATSTGVIGYTF. The CDR3 nucleotides read TGCGCCACCAGCACAGGGGTTATAGGCTACACCTTC. The genes are TRBV5-1 and TRBJ1-2, with TRBD1 matching over 7 bases. Germline V gene sequence: CDR1 SGHRS, CDR2 YFSETQ. This CDR3 contains 12 residues.

The genes are TRBV7-9 and TRBJ2-1, with 10 bases fitting TRBD2. Looked up from germline, CDR1 is SEHNR and CDR2 is FQNEAQ (reference sequence). This CDR3 region has 19 residues. V was clipped by 1 base and J by 0 bases; unmatched bases: 9. As DNA, the CDR3 is TGTGCCAGCAGCTTAGACCCCGGGACTAGCGCCTACTCCTACAATGAGCAGTTCTTC. It encodes CASSLDPGTSAYSYNEQFF.

As for this clone: Other DNA sequences in the same sample also yield this CDR3. The V call is TRBV6-6, the J call TRBJ2-7, with 8 bases lining up with TRBD1. The germline gives CDR1 MNHNY, CDR2 SVGAGI (reference sequence). The CDR3 length is 14 residues. The trim removed 5 bases at V and 5 bases at J, leaving 8 bases unmatched. CDR3 protein: CASSQGARVDEQYF. The CDR3 DNA reads as TGTGCCAGCAGTCAGGGGGCGCGAGTAGACGAGCAGTACTTC.